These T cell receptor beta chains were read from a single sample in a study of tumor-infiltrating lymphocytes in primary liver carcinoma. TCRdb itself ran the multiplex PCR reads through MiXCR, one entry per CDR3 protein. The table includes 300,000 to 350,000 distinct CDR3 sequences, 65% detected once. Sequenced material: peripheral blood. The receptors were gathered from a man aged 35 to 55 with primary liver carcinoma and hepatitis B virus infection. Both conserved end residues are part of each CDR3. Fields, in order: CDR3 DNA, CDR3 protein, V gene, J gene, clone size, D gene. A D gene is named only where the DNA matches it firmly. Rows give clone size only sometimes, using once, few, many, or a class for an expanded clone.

TGTGCCAGCAGTGGCACCGGGACAGGGGGCACTGAAGCTTTCTTT	CASSGTGTGGTEAFF	TRBV6-5	TRBJ1-1	many	TRBD1
TGTGCCAGCAGCTTCCGGGACAGGGGTATCAATGAGCAGTTCTTC	CASSFRDRGINEQFF	TRBV5-6	TRBJ2-1	few	TRBD1
TGTGCCAGCAGCACCAACAGATATTACGAGCAGTACTTC	CASSTNRYYEQYF	TRBV11-1	TRBJ2-7	once	NA
TGTGCCAGCAGTTCCCCCGAAGGGACAGGGTTCGGCGAGCAGTACTTC	CASSSPEGTGFGEQYF	TRBV28	TRBJ2-7	NA	TRBD1
TGCGCCAGCAGCCGTACCCCGGCTAACACTGAAGCTTTCTTT	CASSRTPANTEAFF	TRBV4-1	TRBJ1-1	few	NA
TGTGCCAGCAGACGGACTAGCGGGAGAAGCTTCTACAATGAGCAGTTCTTC	CASRRTSGRSFYNEQFF	TRBV6-2/TRBV6-3	TRBJ2-1	many	TRBD2
TGTGCCAGTAGTTTAGCGGGTGGGTTTGGCTACACCTTC	CASSLAGGFGYTF	TRBV12-3/TRBV12-4	TRBJ1-2	once	NA
TGTGCCAGCAGCCAAGTGTTTGGGACTAGCGGGACCTACGAACACTACTTC	CASSQVFGTSGTYEHYF	TRBV4-2	TRBJ2-7	NA	TRBD2
TGTGCCAGCAGTTTTGCGGGAGGGGGCCACAATGAGCAGTTCTTC	CASSFAGGGHNEQFF	TRBV12-3/TRBV12-4	TRBJ2-1	many	TRBD2
TGTGCCACCAGCTTGGTCGGACAGGGCACAGATATGCAGTATTTT	CATSLVGQGTDMQYF	TRBV5-6	TRBJ2-3	NA	TRBD1
TGTGCCAGCAGTTCAAGGGACAGTTATCTTCAGCCCCAGCATTTT	CASSSRDSYLQPQHF	TRBV6-6	TRBJ1-5	few	TRBD1
TGTGCCAGCAGGTTGGGACAGGGTGTAAAAGCTTTCTTT	CASRLGQGVKAFF	TRBV6-6	TRBJ1-1	NA	TRBD1
TGTGCCAGCAGCTTAGAGCCCGTGGAGTACAATGAGCAGTTCTTC	CASSLEPVEYNEQFF	TRBV11-2	TRBJ2-1	NA	NA
TGCGCCAGCAGCCAAGATCGCGCAGCGGGAGTAAACATTCAGTACTTC	CASSQDRAAGVNIQYF	TRBV4-1	TRBJ2-4	NA	TRBD2
TGTGCCAGCAGCTTAGGGGGTCTGGGTGACAATGAGCAGTTCTTC	CASSLGGLGDNEQFF	TRBV11-2	TRBJ2-1	NA	NA
TGCGCCAGCGCGGTCTCCGGGGGGGCGAGTACTGAAGCTTTCTTT	CASAVSGGASTEAFF	TRBV5-1	TRBJ1-1	NA	NA
TGTGCCAGCAGCTCAGTCTCGGGGAGGGATGGCTACACTTTC	CASSSVSGRDGYTF	TRBV11-2	TRBJ1-2	NA	NA
TGTACCAGCAGCCCCAGGAACGGATCAAGAGATACGCAGTATTTT	CTSSPRNGSRDTQYF	TRBV11-1	TRBJ2-3	NA	NA
TGTGCCATCACTCAGGGTACCGGCGAGACCCAGTACTTC	CAITQGTGETQYF	TRBV10-3	TRBJ2-5	few	NA
TGTGCCATCAGTCCGGGACCGACCTACGAGCAGTACTTC	CAISPGPTYEQYF	TRBV10-3	TRBJ2-7	many	NA
TGTGCCAACAGTACCCACATGGGTGAGAAACTGTTTTTT	CANSTHMGEKLFF	TRBV12-3/TRBV12-4	TRBJ1-4	NA	NA
TGCGCCAGCAGCCTTCGACCGAGGACTAGCGGGTGTGGGGCCGGGGAGCTGCTTTTT	CASSLRPRTSGCGAGELLF	TRBV4-3	TRBJ2-2	few	TRBD2